Listed below are T cell receptor beta chains from one sample, sequenced in a study of PD-1 blockade in classical Hodgkin lymphoma. Clones were read by immunoSEQ multiplex PCR, and TCRdb kept only the in-frame ones, dropping some. The profile shows over 3,500 clones, roughly three fifths of them singletons. The source material was peripheral blood mononuclear cells (PBMCs), sampled before the second cycle of nivolumab. These receptors were collected from a human donor with classical Hodgkin lymphoma. The CDR3 runs from the conserved cysteine through the conserved F or W. D genes are given only for firm matches. The size of a clone is reported for some rows only, either as once, few or many, or as a class for expanded clones.

V	J	D	size	DNA	CDR3
TRBV7-9	TRBJ1-5	NA	NA	TGTGCCAGCAGCGCCGGATATGATCAGCCCCAGCATTTT	CASSAGYDQPQHF
TRBV11-2	TRBJ2-1	NA	medium-sized	TGTGCCAGCACAGGAGTGAACTCCTACAATGAGCAGTTCTTC	CASTGVNSYNEQFF
TRBV18	TRBJ1-5	TRBD1	few	TGTGCCAGCTCACCTCAGGGGGGGGAAAGAAATCAGCCCCAGCATTTT	CASSPQGGERNQPQHF
TRBV9	TRBJ2-2	NA	NA	TGTGCCAGCAGCGTAGGCGGTCAAGGCGGTATCGGGGAGCTGTTTTTT	CASSVGGQGGIGELFF
TRBV6-1	TRBJ2-2	NA	NA	TGTGCCAGCAGTAAGGCCCCGACGACCGGGGAGCTGTTTTTT	CASSKAPTTGELFF
TRBV27	TRBJ1-2	NA	NA	TGTGCCAGCAGTTCCCGGGGGACCTATGGCTACACCTTC	CASSSRGTYGYTF
TRBV25-1	TRBJ1-5	NA	few	TGTGCCAGCAGTGAAGAGAGGAATCAGCCCCAGCATTTT	CASSEERNQPQHF
TRBV18	TRBJ2-2	NA	NA	TGTGCCAGCTCACCCTCCCAGGACACCACCGGGGAGCTGTTTTTT	CASSPSQDTTGELFF
TRBV15	TRBJ2-7	TRBD2	NA	TGTGCCACCAACGATGCGGGAGGAAACGAGCAGTACTTC	CATNDAGGNEQYF
TRBV6-5	TRBJ1-6	NA	NA	TGTGCCATCGCTGAGTTGGGACGAAATTCACCCCTCCACTTT	CAIAELGRNSPLHF
TRBV5-4	TRBJ2-7	TRBD1	NA	TGTGCCAGCAGCACCCCGGGACAGGGGTACGAGCAGTACTTC	CASSTPGQGYEQYF
TRBV6-6	TRBJ2-7	NA	few	TGTGCCAGCGCCGGAGGGGCGGGTGGGTCCTACGAGCAGTACTTC	CASAGGAGGSYEQYF
TRBV5-1	TRBJ2-2	NA	few	TGCGCCAGCAGATCAACCCCGGGGTCGGGCACCGGGGAGCTGTTTTTT	CASRSTPGSGTGELFF
TRBV28	TRBJ2-7	TRBD2	NA	TGTGCCAGCAGTTCCCGGGGGGTCGCCGGGCCTAACTACGAGCAGTACTTC	CASSSRGVAGPNYEQYF
TRBV28	TRBJ1-2	NA	NA	TGTGCCAGCATCGGCTCACAAGATAACTATGGCTACACCTTC	CASIGSQDNYGYTF
TRBV15	TRBJ2-3	NA	once	TGTGCCACCAGCAGAGATGAACTTCAATACACAGATACGCAGTATTTT	CATSRDELQYTDTQYF
TRBV28	TRBJ1-2	NA	medium-sized	TGTGCCAGCACACTTATAACCGGAGGGGACTATGGCTACACCTTC	CASTLITGGDYGYTF
TRBV18	TRBJ2-3	NA	NA	TGTGCCAGCTCACCCCCGCCCTTTATCCGGGATACGCAGTATTTT	CASSPPPFIRDTQYF
TRBV25-1	TRBJ1-4	NA	NA	TGTGCCAGCAGTGAGCCGGGACGAGGCGAAAAACTGTTTTTT	CASSEPGRGEKLFF
TRBV30	TRBJ2-4	NA	NA	TGTGCCTGGAGTGTCGGCGGGACGGTGGAACGCAAAAACATTCAGTACTTC	CAWSVGGTVERKNIQYF
TRBV9	TRBJ2-5	TRBD1	once	TGTGCCAGCAGCCCCGGTGGGACAGCAATGGCACGGGAGACCCAGTACTTC	CASSPGGTAMARETQYF
TRBV7-9	TRBJ2-5	TRBD2	NA	TGTGCCAGCAGCAAGACTAGCGGCCAAGAGACCCAGTACTTC	CASSKTSGQETQYF
TRBV6-1	TRBJ2-2	TRBD1	once	TGTGCCAGCAGTGGACAGGGTTACCGGGAGCTGTTTTTT	CASSGQGYRELFF
TRBV19	TRBJ1-6	TRBD1	NA	TGTGCCAGTAGTATAGGGGACAGGGTAAACTCACCCCTCCACTTT	CASSIGDRVNSPLHF
TRBV5-1	TRBJ2-7	TRBD2	NA	TGCGCCAGCAGCTTGAGCGGGAGGGCCTTCGAGCAGTACTTC	CASSLSGRAFEQYF
TRBV19	TRBJ2-4	NA	NA	TGTGCCAGTAGTGAACTCCTTACCCCCGCCATTCAGTACTTC	CASSELLTPAIQYF
TRBV6-1	TRBJ1-1	NA	few	TGTGCCAGCAGTGCTCGAGGGAACACTGAAGCTTTCTTT	CASSARGNTEAFF
TRBV19	TRBJ1-4	NA	NA	TGTGCCAGTAGTATATGGCAGGGAAATGAAAAACTGTTTTTT	CASSIWQGNEKLFF
TRBV19	TRBJ1-5	NA	NA	TGTGCCAGCGTCGGGGGTGGGAAGGATCAGCCCCAGCATTTT	CASVGGGKDQPQHF
TRBV18	TRBJ2-7	TRBD1	large	TGTGCCAGCTCACCAGGGACAGGGGACTACGAGCAGTACTTC	CASSPGTGDYEQYF
TRBV7-9	TRBJ2-3	TRBD2	NA	TGTGCCAGTGGGACTAGCGGTACAGATACGCAGTATTTT	CASGTSGTDTQYF
TRBV18	TRBJ2-6	TRBD1	NA	TGTGCCAGCTCACCGGGGATGGGGACAGGGTCATCTGGGGCCAACGTCCTGACTTTC	CASSPGMGTGSSGANVLTF
TRBV4-2	TRBJ2-2	TRBD2	medium-sized	TGTGCCAGCAGCCCAACGGGCGCTAGCGGGACTACCGGGGAGCTGTTTTTT	CASSPTGASGTTGELFF
TRBV2	TRBJ2-7	NA	NA	TGTGCCAGCAGTGAGGCCGGGACCGGAAGCTCCTACGAGCAGTACTTC	CASSEAGTGSSYEQYF
TRBV14	TRBJ2-5	TRBD2	NA	TGTGCCAGCAGCCAAGTGCCTAGCGGGTCAGGGCAAGAGACCCAGTACTTC	CASSQVPSGSGQETQYF
TRBV15	TRBJ2-1	NA	large	TGTGCCACCTCTGAACGGGGGCTACTGTACAATGAGCAGTTCTTC	CATSERGLLYNEQFF
TRBV7-9	TRBJ1-2	NA	large	TGTGCCAGCAGCCCGCACAAGGGGGGGGGCTTCTATGGCTACACCTTC	CASSPHKGGGFYGYTF
TRBV29-1	TRBJ2-2	NA	few	TGCAGCGTTGAGGGGGCGTGGACCGGGGAGCTGTTTTTT	CSVEGAWTGELFF
TRBV29-1	TRBJ2-1	NA	large	TGCAGCGTTGCATTGGGGGGCTCCTACAATGAGCAGTTCTTC	CSVALGGSYNEQFF
TRBV27	TRBJ1-3	TRBD1	few	TGTGCCAGCAGTTGGACAGGGGCCGGTGAAGGTGGAAACACCATATATTTT	CASSWTGAGEGGNTIYF
TRBV18	TRBJ2-7	TRBD1	NA	TGTGCCAGCTCACCGGGACAGGGGGCCTACGAGCAGTACTTC	CASSPGQGAYEQYF
TRBV4-3	TRBJ2-3	TRBD2	NA	TGCGCCAGCAGCCGGCAAGCGGGAGTAACAGATACGCAGTATTTT	CASSRQAGVTDTQYF
TRBV29-1	TRBJ2-1	TRBD2	NA	TGCAGCGCCAGGGACTACCATGAGCAGTTCTTC	CSARDYHEQFF
TRBV4-2	TRBJ2-7	NA	few	TGTGCCAGCAGCCAAGGACAGCCGGGATACGAGCAGTACTTC	CASSQGQPGYEQYF
TRBV30	TRBJ1-1	NA	NA	TGTGCCTGGAGTCCTGGGAACACTGAAGCTTTCTTT	CAWSPGNTEAFF
TRBV27	TRBJ1-5	TRBD1	NA	TGTGCCAGCAGTTCACACATCCTCGACAGGGAGGGATGGCAGCCCCAGCATTTT	CASSSHILDREGWQPQHF
TRBV29-1	TRBJ1-5	TRBD1	NA	TGCAGCGCCCAGGGGGCAGGCAATCAGCCCCAGCATTTT	CSAQGAGNQPQHF
TRBV6-1	TRBJ2-7	NA	NA	TGTGCCAGCAGTGAAGCGCTTGAGACAGTCCACCGGCTACGGGAGCAGTACTTC	CASSEALETVHRLREQYF
TRBV29-1	TRBJ2-5	NA	once	TGCAGCGTTGGGGGGGGCAGGGAGACCCAGTACTTC	CSVGGGRETQYF